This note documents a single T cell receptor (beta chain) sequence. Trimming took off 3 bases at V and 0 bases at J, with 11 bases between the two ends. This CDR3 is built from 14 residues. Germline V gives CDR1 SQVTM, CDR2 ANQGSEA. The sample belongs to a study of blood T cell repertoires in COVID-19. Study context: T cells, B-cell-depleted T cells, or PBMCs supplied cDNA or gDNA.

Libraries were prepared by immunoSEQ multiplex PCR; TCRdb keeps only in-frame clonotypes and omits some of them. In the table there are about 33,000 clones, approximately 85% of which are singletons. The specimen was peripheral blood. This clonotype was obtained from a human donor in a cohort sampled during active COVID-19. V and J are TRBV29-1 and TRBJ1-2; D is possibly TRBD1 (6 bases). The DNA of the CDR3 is TGCAGCGTTGAGGGGGGGGCTTCTAACTATGGCTACACCTTC. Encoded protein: CSVEGGASNYGYTF.